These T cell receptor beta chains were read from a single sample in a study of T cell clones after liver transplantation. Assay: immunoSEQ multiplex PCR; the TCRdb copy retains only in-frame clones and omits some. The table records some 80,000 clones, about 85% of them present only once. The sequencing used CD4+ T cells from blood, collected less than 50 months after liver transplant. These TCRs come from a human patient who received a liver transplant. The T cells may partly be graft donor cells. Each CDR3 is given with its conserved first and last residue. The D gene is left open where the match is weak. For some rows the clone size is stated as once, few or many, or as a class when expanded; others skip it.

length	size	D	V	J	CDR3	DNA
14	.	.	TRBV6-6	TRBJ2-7	CASSLSRSSYEQYF	TGTGCCAGCAGTCTCTCCCGAAGCTCCTACGAGCAGTACTTC
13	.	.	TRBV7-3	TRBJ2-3	CASSLLRTDTQYF	TGTGCCAGCAGCTTACTCAGGACAGATACGCAGTATTTT
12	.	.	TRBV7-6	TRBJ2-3	CASSFLGDTQYF	TGTGCCAGCAGCTTTCTAGGGGATACGCAGTATTTT
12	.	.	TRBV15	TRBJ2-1	CATGTQVFGQFF	TGTGCCACCGGAACCCAAGTCTTCGGGCAGTTCTTC
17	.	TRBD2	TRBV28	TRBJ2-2	CASGPSQLAANTGELFF	TGTGCCAGCGGACCGTCACAACTAGCGGCCAACACCGGGGAGCTGTTTTTT
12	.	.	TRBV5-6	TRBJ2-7	CASIRRGNEQYF	TGTGCCAGCATCCGCCGGGGGAACGAGCAGTACTTC
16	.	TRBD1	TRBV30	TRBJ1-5	CAWSVTGLGGNQPQHF	TGTGCCTGGAGTGTGACAGGGCTCGGGGGCAATCAGCCCCAGCATTTT
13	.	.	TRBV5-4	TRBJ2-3	CASSLDYGDTQYF	TGTGCCAGCAGCTTGGACTACGGGGATACGCAGTATTTT
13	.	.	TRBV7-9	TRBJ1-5	CASSPQGNQPQHF	TGTGCCAGCAGCCCCCAGGGAAATCAGCCCCAGCATTTT
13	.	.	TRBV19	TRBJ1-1	CASSNQANTEAFF	TGTGCCAGTAGTAATCAGGCTAACACTGAAGCTTTCTTT
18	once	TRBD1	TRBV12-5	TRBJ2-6	CASGLSGTAIPGANVLTF	TGTGCTAGTGGTTTGTCTGGGACAGCCATACCTGGGGCCAACGTCCTGACTTTC
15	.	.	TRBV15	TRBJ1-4	CATSRQRDSNEKLFF	TGTGCCACCAGCAGACAACGGGACTCTAATGAAAAACTGTTTTTT
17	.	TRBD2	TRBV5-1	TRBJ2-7	CASSLAMTSGTTYEQYF	TGCGCCAGCAGCTTGGCCATGACTAGCGGAACTACCTACGAGCAGTACTTC
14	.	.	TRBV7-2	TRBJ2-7	CASTVSRDPREQYF	TGTGCCAGCACCGTTAGCCGCGACCCTCGCGAGCAGTACTTC
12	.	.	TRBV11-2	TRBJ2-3	CASSLDQYTQYF	TGTGCCAGCAGCTTAGATCAGTATACGCAGTATTTT
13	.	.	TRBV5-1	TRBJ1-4	CASRSATNEKLFF	TGCGCCAGCAGATCAGCGACTAATGAAAAACTGTTTTTT
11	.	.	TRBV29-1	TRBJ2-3	CSVERADTQYF	TGCAGCGTTGAGAGAGCGGATACGCAGTATTTT
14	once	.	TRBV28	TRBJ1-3	CASISAPSGNTIYF	TGTGCCAGCATTTCCGCCCCCTCTGGAAACACCATATATTTT
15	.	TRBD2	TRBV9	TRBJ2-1	CASSELAGGYNEQFF	TGTGCCAGCAGCGAACTAGCGGGGGGTTACAATGAGCAGTTCTTC
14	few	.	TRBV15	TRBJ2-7	CATSREGGPYEQYF	TGTGCCACCAGCAGAGAAGGCGGCCCCTACGAGCAGTACTTC